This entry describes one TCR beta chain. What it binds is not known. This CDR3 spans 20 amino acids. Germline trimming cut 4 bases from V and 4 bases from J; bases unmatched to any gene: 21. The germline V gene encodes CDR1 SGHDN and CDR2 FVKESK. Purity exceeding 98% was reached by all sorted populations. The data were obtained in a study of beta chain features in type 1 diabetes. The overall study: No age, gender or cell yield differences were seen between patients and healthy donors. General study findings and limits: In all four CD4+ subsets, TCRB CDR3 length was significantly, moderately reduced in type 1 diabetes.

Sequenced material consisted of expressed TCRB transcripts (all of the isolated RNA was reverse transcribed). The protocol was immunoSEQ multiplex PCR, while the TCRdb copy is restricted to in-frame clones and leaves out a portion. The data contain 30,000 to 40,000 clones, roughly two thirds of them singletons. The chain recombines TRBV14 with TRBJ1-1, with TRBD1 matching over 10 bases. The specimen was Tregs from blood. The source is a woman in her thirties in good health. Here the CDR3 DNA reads TGTGCCAGCAGCCGAACAATTAGACGGACAGGGGGAAGTAGAAGCACTGAAGCTTTCTTT. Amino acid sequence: CASSRTIRRTGGSRSTEAFF.